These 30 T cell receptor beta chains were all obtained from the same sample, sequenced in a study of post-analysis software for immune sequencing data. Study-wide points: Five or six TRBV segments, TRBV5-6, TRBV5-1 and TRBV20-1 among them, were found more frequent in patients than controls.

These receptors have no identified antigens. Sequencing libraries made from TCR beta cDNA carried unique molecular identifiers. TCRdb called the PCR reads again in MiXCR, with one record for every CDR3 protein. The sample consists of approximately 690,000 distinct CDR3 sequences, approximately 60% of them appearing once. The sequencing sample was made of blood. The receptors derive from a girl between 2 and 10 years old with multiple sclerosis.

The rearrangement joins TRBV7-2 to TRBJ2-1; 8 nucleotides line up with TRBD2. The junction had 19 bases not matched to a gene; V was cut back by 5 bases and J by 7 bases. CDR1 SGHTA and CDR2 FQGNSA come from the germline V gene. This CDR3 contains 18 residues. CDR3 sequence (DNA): TGTGCCAGCAGCCTCCCAGGGAAGCGGGGGTGGGTTAGGAATGAGCAGTTCTTC. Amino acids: CASSLPGKRGWVRNEQFF.

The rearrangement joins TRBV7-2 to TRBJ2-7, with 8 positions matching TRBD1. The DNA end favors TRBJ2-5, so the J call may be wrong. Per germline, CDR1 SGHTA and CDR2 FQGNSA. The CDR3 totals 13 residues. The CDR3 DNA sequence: TGTGCCAGCAGCTCCAGGACAGGGAAGACCCAGTACTTC. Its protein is CASSSRTGKTQYF.

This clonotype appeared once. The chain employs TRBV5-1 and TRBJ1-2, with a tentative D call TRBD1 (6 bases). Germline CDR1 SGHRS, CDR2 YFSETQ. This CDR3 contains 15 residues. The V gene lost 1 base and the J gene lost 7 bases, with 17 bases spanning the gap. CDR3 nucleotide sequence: TGCGCCAGCAGCTTGTACGCGGGGGCGCGATCTGGCTACACCTTC. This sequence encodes CASSLYAGARSGYTF.

The CDR3 loop reads CASSYFFSWTAAYGYTF. As DNA, the CDR3 is TGTGCCAGCAGTTACTTTTTCTCCTGGACAGCCGCCTATGGCTACACCTTC. The chain uses TRBV6-2 or TRBV6-3 and TRBJ1-2; a possible D gene is TRBD1 (6 bases). The CDR3 is 17 amino acids. The V end was cut by 1 base, the J end by 4 bases, with 19 bases between. Germline V gene data show CDR1 as MNHEY and CDR2 as SVGEGT.

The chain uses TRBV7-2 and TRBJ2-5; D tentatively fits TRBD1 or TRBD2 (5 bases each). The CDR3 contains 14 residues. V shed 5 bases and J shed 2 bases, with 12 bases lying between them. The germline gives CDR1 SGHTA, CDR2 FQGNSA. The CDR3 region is CASSAPGPQETQYF. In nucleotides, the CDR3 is TGTGCCAGCAGCGCACCGGGACCTCAAGAGACCCAGTACTTC.

Here the CDR3 DNA reads TGCGCCAGCAGCTTGGTCGTTGAGGAAAAACTGTTTTTT. It yields the protein CASSLVVEEKLFF. V and J are TRBV5-1 and TRBJ1-4; no reliable D call. Germline lookup yields CDR1 SGHRS and CDR2 YFSETQ. Between the trimmed V and J ends, which lost 0 bases and 8 bases, there was a span of 8 bases. The CDR3 has 13 amino acids.

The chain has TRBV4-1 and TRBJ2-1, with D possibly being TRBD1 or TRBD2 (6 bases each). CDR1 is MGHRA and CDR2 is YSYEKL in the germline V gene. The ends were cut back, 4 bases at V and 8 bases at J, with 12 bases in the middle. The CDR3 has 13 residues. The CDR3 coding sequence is TGCGCCAGCAGCCGGAAGGAGGGGGATGAGCAGTTCTTC. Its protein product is CASSRKEGDEQFF.

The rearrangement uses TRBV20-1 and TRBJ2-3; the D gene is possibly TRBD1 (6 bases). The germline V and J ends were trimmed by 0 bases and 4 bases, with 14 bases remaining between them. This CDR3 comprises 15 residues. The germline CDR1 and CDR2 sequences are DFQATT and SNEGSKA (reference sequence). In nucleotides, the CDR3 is TGCAGTGCTAGAGAAGGGGGTAGGTCGGCAGATACGCAGTATTTT. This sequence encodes CSAREGGRSADTQYF.

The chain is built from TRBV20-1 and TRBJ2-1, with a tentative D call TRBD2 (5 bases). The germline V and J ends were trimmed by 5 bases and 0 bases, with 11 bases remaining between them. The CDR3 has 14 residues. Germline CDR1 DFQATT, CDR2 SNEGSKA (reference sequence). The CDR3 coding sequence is TGCAGTGCTTATCCCGGGATCTCCTACAATGAGCAGTTCTTC. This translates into CSAYPGISYNEQFF.

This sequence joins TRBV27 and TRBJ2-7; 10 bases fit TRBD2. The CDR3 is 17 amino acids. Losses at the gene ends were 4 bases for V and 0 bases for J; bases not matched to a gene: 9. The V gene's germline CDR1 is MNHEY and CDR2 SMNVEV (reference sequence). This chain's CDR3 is CASSSGLAVLPSYEQYF. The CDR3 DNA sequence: TGTGCCAGCAGTTCCGGACTAGCGGTCCTTCCCTCCTACGAGCAGTACTTC.

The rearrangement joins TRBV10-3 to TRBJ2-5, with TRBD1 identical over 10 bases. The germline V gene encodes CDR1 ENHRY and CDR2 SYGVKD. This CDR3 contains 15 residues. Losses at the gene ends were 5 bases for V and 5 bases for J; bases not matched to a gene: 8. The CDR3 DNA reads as TGTGCCATCAGTCAAGAGACAGGGGGCGGGGAGACCCAGTACTTC. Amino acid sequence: CAISQETGGGETQYF.

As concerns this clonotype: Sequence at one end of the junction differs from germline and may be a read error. CDR3 residues: CVSSWLAGGETQYF. CDR3 coding DNA: TGCGTCAGCAGCTGGCTAGCGGGAGGAGAGACCCAGTACTTC. The chain recombines TRBV5-1 with TRBJ2-5, with 11 bases aligning to TRBD2. The CDR3 runs 14 residues. Germline CDR1 SGHRS, CDR2 YFSETQ.

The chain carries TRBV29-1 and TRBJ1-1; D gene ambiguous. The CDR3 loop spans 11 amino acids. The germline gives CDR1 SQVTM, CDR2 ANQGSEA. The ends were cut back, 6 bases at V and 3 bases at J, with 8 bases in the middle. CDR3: CSVYKDTEAFF. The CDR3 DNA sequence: TGCAGCGTCTACAAGGACACTGAAGCTTTCTTT.

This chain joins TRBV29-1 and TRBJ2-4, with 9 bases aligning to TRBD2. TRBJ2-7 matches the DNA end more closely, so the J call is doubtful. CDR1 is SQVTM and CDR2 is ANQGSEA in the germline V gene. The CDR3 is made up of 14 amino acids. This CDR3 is CSVDASGDPYEQYF. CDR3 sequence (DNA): TGCAGCGTTGATGCTAGCGGGGACCCCTACGAGCAGTACTTC.

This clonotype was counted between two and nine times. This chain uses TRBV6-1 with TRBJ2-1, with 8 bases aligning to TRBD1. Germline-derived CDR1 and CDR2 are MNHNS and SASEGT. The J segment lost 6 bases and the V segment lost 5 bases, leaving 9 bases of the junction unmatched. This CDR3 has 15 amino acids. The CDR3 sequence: CASSFRTGSINEQFF. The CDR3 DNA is TGTGCCAGCAGTTTCCGGACAGGGTCAATCAATGAGCAGTTCTTC.

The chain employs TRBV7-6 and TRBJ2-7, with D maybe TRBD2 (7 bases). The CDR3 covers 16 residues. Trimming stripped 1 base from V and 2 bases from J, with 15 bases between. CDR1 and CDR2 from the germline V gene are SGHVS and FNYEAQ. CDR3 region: CASSLGSGGGAYEQYF. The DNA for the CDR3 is TGTGCCAGCAGCTTAGGGAGTGGCGGGGGCGCCTACGAGCAGTACTTC.

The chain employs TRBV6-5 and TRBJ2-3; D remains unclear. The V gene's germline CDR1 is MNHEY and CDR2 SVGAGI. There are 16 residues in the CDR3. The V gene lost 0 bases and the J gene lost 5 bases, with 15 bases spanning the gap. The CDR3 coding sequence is TGTGCCAGCAGTTACTCCCAGACCTCTAGACAAGATACGCAGTATTTT. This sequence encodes CASSYSQTSRQDTQYF.

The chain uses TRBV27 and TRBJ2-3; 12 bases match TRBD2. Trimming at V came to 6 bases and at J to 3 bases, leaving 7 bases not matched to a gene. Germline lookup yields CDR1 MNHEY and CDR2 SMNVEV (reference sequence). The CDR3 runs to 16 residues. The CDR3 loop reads CASSRGLAGITDTQYF. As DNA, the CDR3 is TGTGCCAGCAGCCGCGGACTAGCGGGAATAACAGATACGCAGTATTTT.

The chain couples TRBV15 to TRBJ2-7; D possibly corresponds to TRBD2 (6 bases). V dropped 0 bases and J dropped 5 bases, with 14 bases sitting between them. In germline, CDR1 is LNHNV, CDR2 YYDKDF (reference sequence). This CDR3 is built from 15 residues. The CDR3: CATSREGGYENEQYF. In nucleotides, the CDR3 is TGTGCCACCAGCAGAGAGGGGGGTTACGAGAACGAGCAGTACTTC.

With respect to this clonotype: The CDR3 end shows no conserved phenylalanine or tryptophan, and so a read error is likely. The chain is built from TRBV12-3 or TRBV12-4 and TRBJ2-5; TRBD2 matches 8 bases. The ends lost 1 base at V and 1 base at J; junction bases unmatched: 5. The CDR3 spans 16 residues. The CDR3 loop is CASSLGWRGVQETQYL. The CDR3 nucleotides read TGTGCCAGCAGTTTAGGGTGGCGGGGGGTCCAAGAGACCCAGTACCTC.

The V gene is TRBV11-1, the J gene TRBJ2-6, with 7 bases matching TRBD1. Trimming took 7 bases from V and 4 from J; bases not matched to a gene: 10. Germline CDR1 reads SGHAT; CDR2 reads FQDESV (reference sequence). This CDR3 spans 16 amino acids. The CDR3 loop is CASTFARGPGANVLTF. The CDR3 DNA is TGTGCCAGCACCTTCGCGAGGGGGCCCGGGGCCAACGTCCTGACTTTC.

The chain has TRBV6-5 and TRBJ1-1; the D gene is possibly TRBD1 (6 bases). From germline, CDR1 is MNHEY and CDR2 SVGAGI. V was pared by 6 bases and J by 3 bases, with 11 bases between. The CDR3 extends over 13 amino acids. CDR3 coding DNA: TGTGCCAGCAGGAGGGGGGGGCACACTGAAGCTTTCTTT. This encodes CASRRGGHTEAFF.

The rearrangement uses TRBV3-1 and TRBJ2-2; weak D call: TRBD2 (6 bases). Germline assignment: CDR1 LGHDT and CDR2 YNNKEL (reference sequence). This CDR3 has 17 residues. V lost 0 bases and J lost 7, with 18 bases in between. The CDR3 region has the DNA TGTGCCAGCAGCCAAGATCGTTTAACTAGCAGGTTCGGGGAGCTGTTTTTT. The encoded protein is CASSQDRLTSRFGELFF.

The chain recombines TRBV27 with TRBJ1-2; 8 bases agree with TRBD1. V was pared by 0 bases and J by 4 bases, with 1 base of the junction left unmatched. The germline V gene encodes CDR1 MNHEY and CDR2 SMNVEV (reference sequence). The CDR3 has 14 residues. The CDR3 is CASSLSDRAYGYTF. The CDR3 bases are TGTGCCAGCAGTTTATCGGACAGGGCCTATGGCTACACCTTC.

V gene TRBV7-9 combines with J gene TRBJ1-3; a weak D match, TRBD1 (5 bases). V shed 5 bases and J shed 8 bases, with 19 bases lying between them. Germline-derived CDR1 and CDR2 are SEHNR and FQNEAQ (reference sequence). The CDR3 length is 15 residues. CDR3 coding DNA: TGTGCCAGCAGCCCGACTGGGACCGCCGTTCACACCATATATTTT. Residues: CASSPTGTAVHTIYF.

In nucleotides, the CDR3 is TGTGCCAGCATCCGGGACGGTGCCTACAATGAGCAGTTCTTC. It is translated as CASIRDGAYNEQFF. This chain links TRBV6-2 or TRBV6-3 with TRBJ2-1; the D call may be TRBD1 or TRBD2 (5 bases each). The CDR3 is 14 residues long. V was clipped by 7 bases and J by 2 bases, with 12 bases between them. Germline V gene sequence: CDR1 MNHEY, CDR2 SVGEGT.

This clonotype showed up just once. The chain's CDR3 is CSARGGETGELFF. CDR3 in DNA: TGCAGTGCTAGAGGGGGCGAGACCGGGGAGCTGTTTTTT. V is TRBV20-1 and J is TRBJ2-2, with a weak D call TRBD1 (5 bases). The V end was cut by 1 base, the J end by 5 bases, with 8 bases between. This CDR3 is 13 amino acids long. Germline CDR1 DFQATT, CDR2 SNEGSKA (reference sequence).

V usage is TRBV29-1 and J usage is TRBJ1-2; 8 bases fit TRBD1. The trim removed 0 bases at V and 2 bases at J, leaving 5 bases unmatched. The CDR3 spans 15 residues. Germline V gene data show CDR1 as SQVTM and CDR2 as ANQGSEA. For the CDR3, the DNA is TGCAGCGTTGAAGATCGGGGACAGGAGAACTATGGCTACACCTTC. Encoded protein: CSVEDRGQENYGYTF. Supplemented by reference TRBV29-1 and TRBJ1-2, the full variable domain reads SAVISQKPSRDICQRGTSLTIQCQVDSQVTMMFWYRQQPGQSLTLIATANQGSEATYESGFVIDKFPISRPNLTFSTLTVSNMSPEDSSIYLCSVEDRGQENYGYTFGSGTRLTVV.

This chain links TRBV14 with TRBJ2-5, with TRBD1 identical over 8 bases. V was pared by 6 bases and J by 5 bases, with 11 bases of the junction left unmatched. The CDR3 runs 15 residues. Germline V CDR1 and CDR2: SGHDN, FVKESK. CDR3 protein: CASSRIAGGAETQYF. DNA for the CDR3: TGTGCCAGCAGTCGTATTGCAGGGGGCGCGGAGACCCAGTACTTC.

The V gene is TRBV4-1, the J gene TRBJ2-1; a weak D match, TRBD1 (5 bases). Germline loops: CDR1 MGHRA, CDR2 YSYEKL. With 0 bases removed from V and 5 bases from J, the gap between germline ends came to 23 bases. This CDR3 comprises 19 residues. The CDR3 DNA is TGCGCCAGCAGCCAAGATCGGCGGCTTGCACAGGTGATTAACAATGAGCAGTTCTTC. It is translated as CASSQDRRLAQVINNEQFF.